The 26 T cell receptor beta chains below all came from one sample that was sequenced in a study of cytomegalovirus exposure and HLA in healthy donors. Both 60 Vbeta primers and 13 Jbeta primers went into the PCR. The data were produced by immunoSEQ multiplex PCR, yet TCRdb's version contains in-frame clones alone and is incomplete. There are approximately 120,000 clones in the sample; roughly 63% occur only once, and roughly 5.9% lies in the top ten. The sample was PBMCs. These receptor sequences come from a woman in her seventies in good health and CMV-seropositive.

The rearrangement links TRBV5-8 to TRBJ2-1; D may be TRBD2 (6 bases). The V end was cut by 4 bases, the J end by 0 bases, with 14 bases between. Germline V gene lookup returns CDR1 SGHTS and CDR2 YDEGEE. This CDR3 region has 16 residues. The CDR3 reads CASSPFGGSSYNEQFF. The DNA of the CDR3 is TGTGCCAGCAGCCCGTTTGGGGGGAGCTCCTACAATGAGCAGTTCTTC.

This clone was counted a few times. The chain carries TRBV7-2 and TRBJ2-3, with 7 nucleotides matching TRBD2. The CDR3 loop spans 15 amino acids. The V gene end was trimmed by 5 bases and the J gene end by 2 bases; junction bases not matched to a gene: 7. Per the germline V gene, CDR1 is SGHTA and CDR2 is FQGNSA. For the CDR3, the DNA is TGTGCCAGCAGCACAGCAGGACTAGACACAGATACGCAGTATTTT. Protein: CASSTAGLDTDTQYF.

This clone was counted only a few times. The chain couples TRBV4-2 to TRBJ2-5; TRBD1 matches 11 bases. J was trimmed by 5 bases and V by 3 bases; bases with no gene match: 17. This CDR3 contains 19 residues. CDR1 and CDR2 from the germline V gene are LGHNA and YNFKEQ. CDR3 DNA sequence: TGTGCCAGCAGCCAGGCGCTGGGGACAGGGGGAGGGACGGGGGAGACCCAGTACTTC. Translated: CASSQALGTGGGTGETQYF.

The chain links TRBV2 to TRBJ1-2, with D hard to call. Looked up from germline, CDR1 is SNHLY and CDR2 is FYNNEI. This CDR3 contains 13 residues. Trimming stripped 3 bases from V and 8 bases from J, with 13 bases between. The DNA for the CDR3 is TGTGCCAGCAGTGAGCCCGCCCGGGGAGGCTACACCTTC. Protein product: CASSEPARGGYTF. Variable domain in full (rest from reference TRBV2 and TRBJ1-2): EPEVTQTPSHQVTQMGQEVILRCVPISNHLYFYWYRQILGQKVEFLVSFYNNEISEKSEIFDDQFSVERPDGSNFTLKIRSTKLEDSAMYFCASSEPARGGYTFGSGTRLTVV.

The chain combines TRBV2 with TRBJ2-1; 9 nucleotides agree with TRBD2. The germline V gene has CDR1 SNHLY and CDR2 FYNNEI. The length of the CDR3 is 13 residues. Trimming removed 6 bases from V and 6 bases from J; junction bases left unmatched: 3. The CDR3 DNA reads TGTGCCAGCAGGCTAGCGGGGATCAATGAGCAGTTCTTC. Translated: CASRLAGINEQFF.

This rearrangement joins TRBV29-1 to TRBJ2-7; 11 nucleotides align to TRBD1. The CDR3 spans 14 residues. The trim removed 2 bases at V and 7 bases at J, leaving 7 bases unmatched. The V gene's germline CDR1 is SQVTM and CDR2 ANQGSEA. CDR3 coding DNA: TGCAGCGTTGAATCCGGGACAGGGGGAAGGGAGCAGTACTTC. This translates into CSVESGTGGREQYF.

This clone came up once. This chain joins TRBV11-1 and TRBJ1-2, with D possibly matching TRBD1 (5 bases). Germline CDR1 is SGHAT and CDR2 is FQDESV (reference sequence). The CDR3 extends over 14 amino acids. Trimming took 2 bases from V and 3 from J, leaving 10 bases between them. CDR3 sequence (DNA): TGTGCCAGCAGCTTATCCGACAGCTACTATGGCTACACCTTC. Encoded protein: CASSLSDSYYGYTF.

V gene TRBV7-2 combines with J gene TRBJ1-1; tentatively, D is TRBD1 (6 bases). Trimming removed 5 bases from V and 4 bases from J, with 17 bases in between. There are 15 residues in the CDR3. The germline gives CDR1 SGHTA, CDR2 FQGNSA. CDR3 in amino acids: CASSPEGGGVTEAFF. In DNA form, the CDR3 reads TGTGCCAGCAGCCCCGAGGGGGGGGGAGTCACTGAAGCTTTCTTT.

The CDR3 spells CASSPSRQGGTEAFF. CDR3 in DNA: TGTGCCAGCAGCCCCTCTCGACAGGGGGGAACTGAAGCTTTCTTT. The chain joins TRBV5-4 to TRBJ1-1; 9 nucleotides match TRBD1. The CDR3 is 15 residues long. The V gene end was trimmed by 4 bases and the J gene end by 5 bases; junction bases not matched to a gene: 9. CDR1 is SGHNT, CDR2 YYREEE, per germline (reference sequence).

In this sample, this clone turned up a few times. The chain couples TRBV10-1 to TRBJ1-3; D unclear. The CDR3 runs 13 residues. V shed 2 bases and J shed 2 bases, with 4 bases lying between them. Germline V CDR1 and CDR2: WNHNN, SYGVQD (reference sequence). CDR3 in DNA: TGCGCCAGCAGTGAGGCAGCTGGAAACACCATATATTTT. It specifies CASSEAAGNTIYF.

The chain carries TRBV7-9 and TRBJ1-1, with D uncertain. V lost 0 bases and J 0 bases, leaving 8 bases between the germline ends. Germline V gene lookup returns CDR1 SEHNR and CDR2 FQNEAQ (reference sequence). The CDR3 is made up of 15 amino acids. The CDR3 sequence is CASSLAPNLNTEAFF. The DNA for the CDR3 is TGTGCCAGCAGCTTAGCACCAAACTTGAACACTGAAGCTTTCTTT.

The table lists this clone with a few counts. This rearrangement joins TRBV4-2 to TRBJ1-4; 7 bases agree with TRBD1. Germline V gene lookup returns CDR1 LGHNA and CDR2 YNFKEQ. Trimming removed 0 bases from V and 7 bases from J; junction bases left unmatched: 8. The CDR3 length is 16 residues. The CDR3: CASSQEGTAKREKLFF. The DNA for the CDR3 is TGTGCCAGCAGCCAAGAGGGGACAGCGAAACGTGAAAAACTGTTTTTT.

The chain carries TRBV4-1 and TRBJ2-5; 7 bases are a match to TRBD1. The germline V gene encodes CDR1 MGHRA and CDR2 YSYEKL. V was clipped by 0 bases and J by 5 bases; unmatched bases: 6. The length of the CDR3 is 15 residues. The CDR3 sequence: CASSQDEGAGETQYF. The CDR3 nucleotides read TGCGCCAGCAGCCAAGACGAGGGGGCCGGGGAGACCCAGTACTTC.

This clone has just one count. CDR3 residues: CAWAGSNTEAFF. The CDR3 DNA reads TGTGCCTGGGCAGGGTCGAACACTGAAGCTTTCTTT. The V gene is TRBV30, the J gene TRBJ1-1; D might be TRBD1 (5 bases). V was cut by 5 bases and J by 1 base, with 8 bases left in between. This CDR3 region has 12 residues. Per germline, CDR1 GTSNPN and CDR2 SVGIG (reference sequence).

This clone came up once. This chain joins TRBV27 and TRBJ2-7, with 8 bases identical to TRBD1. The CDR3 consists of 13 residues. V dropped 6 bases and J dropped 5; count of bases not matched to a gene: 6. CDR1 and CDR2 (germline): MNHEY, SMNVEV (reference sequence). CDR3 bases: TGTGCCAGCAGGCAGGACAGGGCCCACGAGCAGTACTTC. Residues: CASRQDRAHEQYF.

The genes are TRBV30 and TRBJ2-1, with a possible D match to TRBD2 (6 bases). V was pared by 1 base and J by 8 bases, with 6 bases between. Germline V gene sequence: CDR1 GTSNPN, CDR2 SVGIG (reference sequence). The CDR3 extends over 11 amino acids. The CDR3 DNA sequence: TGTGCCTGGAGTGCGGGAGATGAGCAGTTCTTC. This sequence encodes CAWSAGDEQFF.

V is TRBV6-5 and J is TRBJ1-1; 10 nucleotides agree with TRBD1. Germline values: CDR1 MNHEY, CDR2 SVGAGI. The CDR3 length is 15 residues. J lost 0 bases, V lost 5 bases, and 3 bases had no gene match. The CDR3 protein is CASSRTGGMNTEAFF. The CDR3 nucleotides read TGTGCCAGCAGTCGGACAGGGGGGATGAACACTGAAGCTTTCTTT.

This rearrangement joins TRBV7-7 to TRBJ2-5, with 10 bases identical to TRBD1. The germline V gene encodes CDR1 SSHAT and CDR2 FNYEAQ (reference sequence). V lost 6 bases, J lost 5 bases, and 9 bases stayed unmatched. The CDR3 loop spans 15 amino acids. CDR3 loop: CASSSGTGARETQYF. CDR3 sequence (DNA): TGTGCCAGCAGTTCCGGGACAGGGGCGAGGGAGACCCAGTACTTC.

This clone was seen a single time. The chain employs TRBV19 and TRBJ2-2; 7 bases match TRBD2. This CDR3 region has 15 residues. CDR1 is LNHDA and CDR2 is SQIVND in the germline V gene (reference sequence). V lost 3 bases and J lost 6; bases outside the gene matches: 7. This chain's CDR3 is CASSILAGRAGELFF. The DNA of the CDR3 is TGTGCCAGTAGTATCTTGGCAGGGAGGGCCGGGGAGCTGTTTTTT.

For the CDR3, the DNA is TGTGCCTGGAGTCTTATGACAGGGTCTGGAAACACCATATATTTT. As protein: CAWSLMTGSGNTIYF. The chain recombines TRBV30 with TRBJ1-3; 7 bases fit TRBD1. The CDR3 totals 15 residues. Germline CDR1 GTSNPN, CDR2 SVGIG (reference sequence). J gave up 1 base and V 2 bases, and 5 bases lay outside the gene matches.

In its sample, this clone was seen a few times. This chain connects TRBV5-4 to TRBJ2-1; 7 bases fit TRBD1. CDR1 and CDR2 from the germline V gene are SGHNT and YYREEE (reference sequence). J lost 2 bases, V lost 3 bases, and 2 bases had no gene match. The CDR3 length is 14 residues. The CDR3 sequence is CASSYGTAYNEQFF. As DNA, the CDR3 is TGTGCCAGCAGCTATGGGACAGCCTACAATGAGCAGTTCTTC.

J is TRBJ1-1 and V is TRBV7-6, with a tentative D call TRBD1 (6 bases). Germline V lookup: CDR1 SGHVS, CDR2 FNYEAQ. CDR3 length equals 14 residues. The V gene lost 6 bases and the J gene lost 3 bases, with 14 bases spanning the gap. CDR3 amino acids: CASSSTGTDTEAFF. The CDR3 DNA reads as TGTGCCAGCAGTTCAACAGGGACGGACACTGAAGCTTTCTTT.

V gene TRBV19 combines with J gene TRBJ1-4; 10 bases agree with TRBD1. V lost 10 bases, J lost 8 bases, and 13 bases stayed unmatched. Germline CDR1 and CDR2: LNHDA and SQIVND (reference sequence). The CDR3 consists of 15 residues. Written as DNA, the CDR3 is TGTGCCACCCTAACTACCGGGACAGGGGAAGAAAAACTGTTTTTT. Translated, it gives CATLTTGTGEEKLFF.

This chain uses TRBV7-8 with TRBJ2-7; possible D gene TRBD1, 6 bases. Trimming cost V 0 bases and J 2 bases, with 14 bases left between them. In germline, CDR1 is SGHVS, CDR2 FQNEAQ. This CDR3 comprises 16 residues. The DNA of the CDR3 is TGTGCCAGCAGCTTAGCGGGGGCTACCATAACCTACGAGCAGTACTTC. This translates into CASSLAGATITYEQYF. The full variable domain, with the rest looked up from reference TRBV7-8 and TRBJ2-7, is GAGVSQSPRYKVAKRGQDVALRCDPISGHVSLFWYQQALGQGPEFLTYFQNEAQLDKSGLPSDRFFAERPEGSVSTLKIQRTQQEDSAVYLCASSLAGATITYEQYFGPGTRLTVT.

A single count supports this clone. The V and J genes are TRBV2 and TRBJ1-4, with D hard to call. The V gene's germline CDR1 is SNHLY and CDR2 FYNNEI. The CDR3 is made up of 15 amino acids. The V gene lost 9 bases and the J gene lost 0 bases, with 14 bases spanning the gap. CDR3 sequence: CASEGDGATNEKLFF. CDR3 DNA sequence: TGTGCCAGTGAGGGAGACGGGGCAACTAATGAAAAACTGTTTTTT. Supplemented by reference TRBV2 and TRBJ1-4, the full variable domain reads EPEVTQTPSHQVTQMGQEVILRCVPISNHLYFYWYRQILGQKVEFLVSFYNNEISEKSEIFDDQFSVERPDGSNFTLKIRSTKLEDSAMYFCASEGDGATNEKLFFGSGTQLSVL.

The V and J genes are TRBV5-1 and TRBJ2-2; no firm D call. Germline V gene sequence: CDR1 SGHRS, CDR2 YFSETQ. With 2 bases removed from V and 0 bases from J, the gap between germline ends came to 8 bases. The CDR3 is 15 amino acids. Here the CDR3 reads CASSFELANTGELFF. The CDR3 DNA follows: TGCGCCAGCAGCTTCGAGCTAGCGAACACCGGGGAGCTGTTTTTT.